A single TCR beta chain is shown here with its context. These data belong to a study of blood T cell repertoires in COVID-19. Overall study context: The origin of the acute and convalescent COVID-19 samples was the United States, Italy and Spain.

The protocol was immunoSEQ multiplex PCR, while the TCRdb copy is restricted to in-frame clones and leaves out a portion. The data show some 310,000 clones, roughly 91% seen once. This CDR3 contains 16 residues. Germline V CDR1 and CDR2: SNHLY, FYNNEI. Unmatched junction bases numbered 12, after V lost 8 bases and J lost 3 bases. The study drew participants aged about 18 to 89 years from 20 to 30 US areas. In Cohort 3, a recovered donor had either two negative PCRs, clearance, or symptom resolution. The clonotype was recovered from a woman aged 25 to 39 who had recovered from COVID-19. V is TRBV2 and J is TRBJ1-5; 8 nucleotides agree with TRBD1. Source material: PBMCs or T cells enriched from blood (not recorded which). CDR3 sequence reads: CASGRSGTGNNQPQHF. CDR3 nucleotide sequence: TGTGCCAGCGGGAGATCCGGGACAGGTAACAATCAGCCCCAGCATTTT. Variable domain in full (rest from reference TRBV2 and TRBJ1-5): EPEVTQTPSHQVTQMGQEVILRCVPISNHLYFYWYRQILGQKVEFLVSFYNNEISEKSEIFDDQFSVERPDGSNFTLKIRSTKLEDSAMYFCASGRSGTGNNQPQHFGDGTRLSIL.